This entry describes one TCR beta chain. Its matching antigen is unknown. This sample stems from a study of regulatory T cells in long-lasting Graves disease. Germline CDR1 and CDR2: MDHEN and SYDVKM. The J segment lost 4 bases and the V segment lost 6 bases, leaving 10 bases of the junction unmatched. The CDR3 is 15 amino acids. The sample's time point: newly diagnosed GD, antithyroid drugs for less than 3 months. PBMCs were the source of the RNA used for TCR sequencing. Study-wide results and limits: Researchers examined only peripheral blood and not thyroid tissue. Persistent disease favored TRBV28, TRBJ1-2 and TRBJ2-5.

TCR beta libraries were built with iRepertoire HTBI primers and Arm-PCR of CDR3 regions. Original methodology: Overall, samples carried around 60 TRBV and 14 TRBJ segments. From the multiplex PCR reads, TCRdb called clonotypes with MiXCR, one entry per CDR3 protein. These V and J calls are TCRdb output, not the study's own analysis. Counted here are a few hundred thousand distinct CDR3 sequences, 15% to 20% occurring once; the ten biggest clones make up 11% to 15%. This sample also belongs to another study, concerning T cells in Graves' hyperthyroidism and ophthalmopathy.

The V gene is TRBV28, the J gene TRBJ2-7, with 9 nucleotides matching TRBD1. The receptor was derived from a woman aged 30 to 39 with Graves disease. Sequenced material: peripheral blood mononuclear cells (PBMCs), taken at new diagnosis, from a patient treated with antithyroid drugs. CDR3 amino acids: CASSVTGTGMYEQYF. In nucleotides, the CDR3 is TGTGCCAGCAGCGTCACCGGGACAGGGATGTACGAGCAGTACTTC.